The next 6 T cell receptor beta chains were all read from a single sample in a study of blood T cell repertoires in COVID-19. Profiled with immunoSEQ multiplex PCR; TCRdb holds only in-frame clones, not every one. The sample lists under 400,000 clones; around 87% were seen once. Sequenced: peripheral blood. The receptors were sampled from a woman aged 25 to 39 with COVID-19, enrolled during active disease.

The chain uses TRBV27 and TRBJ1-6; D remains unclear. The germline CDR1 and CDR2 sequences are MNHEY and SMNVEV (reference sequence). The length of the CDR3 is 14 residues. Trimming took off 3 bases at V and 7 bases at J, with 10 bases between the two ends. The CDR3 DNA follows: TGTGCCAGCAGTTTTACAGCTTTAAATTCACCCCTCCACTTT. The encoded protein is CASSFTALNSPLHF.

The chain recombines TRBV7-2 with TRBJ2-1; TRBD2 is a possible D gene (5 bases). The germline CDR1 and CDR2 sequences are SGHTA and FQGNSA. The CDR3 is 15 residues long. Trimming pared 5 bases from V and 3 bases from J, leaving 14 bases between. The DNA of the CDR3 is TGTGCCAGCAGCCCGACACTGACTATCTACAATGAGCAGTTCTTC. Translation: CASSPTLTIYNEQFF.

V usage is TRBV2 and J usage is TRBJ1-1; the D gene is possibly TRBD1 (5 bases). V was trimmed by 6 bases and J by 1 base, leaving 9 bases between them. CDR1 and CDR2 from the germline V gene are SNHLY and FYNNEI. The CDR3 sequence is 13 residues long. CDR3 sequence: CASSLDRNTEAFF. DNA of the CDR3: TGTGCCAGCAGCCTTGACAGGAACACTGAAGCTTTCTTT.

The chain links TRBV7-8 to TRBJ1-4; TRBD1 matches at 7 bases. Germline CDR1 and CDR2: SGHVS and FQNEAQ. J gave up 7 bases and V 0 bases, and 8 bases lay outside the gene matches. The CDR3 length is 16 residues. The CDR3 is CASSLASGGGIEKLFF. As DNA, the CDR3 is TGTGCCAGCAGCTTAGCGTCAGGGGGAGGTATTGAAAAACTGTTTTTT.

The CDR3 here is CASSYDRNTEAFF. DNA for the CDR3: TGTGCCAGCAGCTACGACAGGAACACTGAAGCTTTCTTT. The J gene is TRBJ1-1, the V gene TRBV7-3; tentative D call: TRBD1 (5 bases). Looked up from germline, CDR1 is SGHTA and CDR2 is FQGTGA. The CDR3 runs to 13 residues. The V end was cut by 4 bases, the J end by 1 base, with 7 bases between.

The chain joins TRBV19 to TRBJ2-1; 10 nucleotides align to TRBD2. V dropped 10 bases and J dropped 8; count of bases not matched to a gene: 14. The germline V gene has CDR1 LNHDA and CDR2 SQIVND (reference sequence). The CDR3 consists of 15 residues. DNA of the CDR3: TGTGCCACTCGGACTAGCGGCCCCCGCGCGGATGAGCAGTTCTTC. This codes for CATRTSGPRADEQFF.